Each of the 26 T cell receptor beta chains below was sequenced from the same sample in a study of Tregs in tolerant kidney transplant recipients. Some clones are missing from TCRdb's copy, which holds only in-frame ones; the method was immunoSEQ multiplex PCR. The table records tens of thousands of clones, around 84% of them present only once. The material sequenced was CD4+ T cells from blood. The receptor set was obtained from a human donor in good health.

CDR3 loop: CASSWTSGGTDTQYF. The CDR3 DNA sequence: TGTGCCAGCAGCTGGACTAGCGGTGGCACAGATACGCAGTATTTT. The genes are TRBV7-9 and TRBJ2-3; TRBD2 matches 10 bases. The germline CDR1 and CDR2 sequences are SEHNR and FQNEAQ (reference sequence). J was trimmed by 1 base and V by 4 bases; bases with no gene match: 2. The CDR3 is 15 amino acids.

This clone was recorded only once. V and J are TRBV11-2 and TRBJ2-1; a possible D gene is TRBD2 (5 bases). Per the germline V gene, CDR1 is SGHAT and CDR2 is FQNNGV. CDR3 size: 13 residues. V was trimmed by 4 bases and J by 12 bases, leaving 16 bases between them. CDR3 residues: CASSSDFIVGQFF. The DNA for the CDR3 is TGTGCCAGCAGCTCGGACTTTATCGTCGGGCAGTTCTTC.

J is TRBJ2-1 and V is TRBV11-3, with D uncertain. Trimming removed 2 bases at V and 10 bases at J, with 18 bases between. CDR1 SGHNT and CDR2 YENEEA come from the germline V gene. The CDR3 length is 15 residues. CDR3 region: CASSLISTVTGEQFF. The CDR3 DNA reads TGTGCCAGCAGCTTAATATCGACGGTCACCGGGGAGCAGTTCTTC. Looking up the rest from reference TRBV11-3 and TRBJ2-1 gives the full variable domain: EAGVVQSPRYKIIEKKQPVAFWCNPISGHNTLYWYLQNLGQGPELLIRYENEEAVDDSQLPKDRFSAERLKGVDSTLKIQPAELGDSAVYLCASSLISTVTGEQFFGPGTRLTVL.

The J gene is TRBJ1-1, the V gene TRBV11-3; perhaps TRBD1 as D (5 bases). The CDR3 loop spans 17 amino acids. With 0 bases removed from V and 0 bases from J, the gap between germline ends came to 14 bases. Germline V gene lookup returns CDR1 SGHNT and CDR2 YENEEA. CDR3 coding DNA: TGTGCCAGCAGCTTAGAGGGGGAAAGGAAGGTGAACACTGAAGCTTTCTTT. It is translated as CASSLEGERKVNTEAFF.

This chain uses TRBV6-5 with TRBJ1-2; 8 bases map to TRBD1. CDR3 length equals 14 residues. CDR1 MNHEY and CDR2 SVGAGI come from the germline V gene. V gave up 7 bases and J gave up 4 bases; unmatched junction bases: 8. The chain's CDR3 is CASKDRETFYGYTF. DNA for the CDR3: TGTGCCAGCAAGGACAGGGAGACGTTCTATGGCTACACCTTC.

Only one count was recorded for this clone. V and J are TRBV11-2 and TRBJ2-7; the D gene is possibly TRBD1 (6 bases). Trimming pared 4 bases from V and 11 bases from J, leaving 15 bases between. CDR3 length equals 12 residues. CDR1 SGHAT and CDR2 FQNNGV come from the germline V gene. CDR3 sequence: CASSSQQGVEYF. CDR3 in DNA: TGTGCCAGCAGCTCCCAACAGGGTGTCGAGTACTTC.

This chain uses TRBV5-1 with TRBJ1-4; 9 bases are shared with TRBD1. The CDR3 is made up of 14 amino acids. Germline CDR1 reads SGHRS; CDR2 reads YFSETQ. V trimming: 5 bases; J trimming: 8 bases; junction bases outside the gene matches: 7. Here the CDR3 reads CASRPTGTGEKLFF. The CDR3 bases are TGCGCCAGCAGGCCCACCGGGACAGGGGAAAAACTGTTTTTT.

V gene TRBV4-3 combines with J gene TRBJ2-1; TRBD2 might be the D (6 bases). Deletions cut 4 bases from V and 0 bases from J, with 16 bases between. Per germline, CDR1 LGHNA and CDR2 YSLEER. The CDR3 length is 17 residues. The CDR3 spells CASSRRDFLSSYNEQFF. The DNA of the CDR3 is TGCGCCAGCAGCCGAAGGGACTTCCTGAGCTCCTACAATGAGCAGTTCTTC.

The rearrangement joins TRBV9 to TRBJ1-1; 7 positions match TRBD1. The ends lost 3 bases at V and 2 bases at J; junction bases unmatched: 10. CDR1 is SGDLS and CDR2 is YYNGEE in the germline V gene. This CDR3 spans 16 amino acids. The CDR3 is CASSARQGSFNTEAFF. DNA of the CDR3: TGTGCCAGCAGCGCCCGACAGGGCTCTTTTAACACTGAAGCTTTCTTT.

The chain joins TRBV28 to TRBJ1-2; D call uncertain. V dropped 4 bases and J dropped 8 bases, with 8 bases sitting between them. This CDR3 region has 11 residues. The germline V gene encodes CDR1 MDHEN and CDR2 SYDVKM. The DNA of the CDR3 is TGTGCCAGCAGTTCATTATTCGGCTACACCTTC. This gives the protein CASSSLFGYTF.

This sequence joins TRBV5-5 and TRBJ1-2; D not certain. This CDR3 contains 13 residues. The germline CDR1 and CDR2 sequences are SGHKS and YYEKEE (reference sequence). Trimming left V 1 base short and J 8 bases short, with 12 bases between. The CDR3 protein is CASSLISSEGYTF. The CDR3 nucleotides are TGTGCCAGCAGCTTGATATCCTCGGAGGGCTACACCTTC.

This clone was found a few times. The chain links TRBV2 to TRBJ1-4; D call uncertain. CDR1 is SNHLY and CDR2 is FYNNEI in the germline V gene. V was clipped by 2 bases and J by 7 bases, with 2 bases between them. The CDR3 runs 11 residues. CDR3 sequence (DNA): TGTGCCAGCAGTGAACGTGAAAAACTGTTTTTT. Translated: CASSEREKLFF. Based on the CDR3 plus reference TRBV2 and TRBJ1-4, the full variable domain is EPEVTQTPSHQVTQMGQEVILRCVPISNHLYFYWYRQILGQKVEFLVSFYNNEISEKSEIFDDQFSVERPDGSNFTLKIRSTKLEDSAMYFCASSEREKLFFGSGTQLSVL.

V and J are TRBV5-6 and TRBJ2-7; TRBD1 agrees at 10 bases. Germline V gene sequence: CDR1 SGHDT, CDR2 YYEEEE. V gave up 3 bases and J gave up 6 bases; unmatched junction bases: 6. The CDR3 is made up of 14 amino acids. The CDR3 region has the DNA TGTGCCAGCAGCTCAGGGACAGGGGCTGGCGAGCAGTACTTC. Protein: CASSSGTGAGEQYF.

The chain couples TRBV9 to TRBJ1-1, with 7 bases fitting TRBD1. Germline CDR1 is SGDLS and CDR2 is YYNGEE. The trim removed 4 bases at V and 0 bases at J, leaving 6 bases unmatched. The CDR3 totals 15 residues. CDR3 amino acids: CASSLGGQLNTEAFF. The CDR3 DNA reads TGTGCCAGCAGCCTGGGGGGACAGTTGAACACTGAAGCTTTCTTT.

This clone was seen a handful of times. This CDR3 reads CASSVNYEQYF. Written as DNA, the CDR3 is TGTGCCAGCAGCGTAAACTACGAGCAGTACTTC. The chain uses TRBV2 and TRBJ2-7; D is uncertain. Trimming took 6 bases from V and 3 from J, leaving 6 bases between them. The CDR3 contains 11 residues. CDR1 is SNHLY and CDR2 is FYNNEI in the germline V gene.

This clone was detected once. The chain joins TRBV9 to TRBJ1-1, with D unclear. V lost 4 bases and J lost 3, with 10 bases in between. Germline CDR1 SGDLS, CDR2 YYNGEE. The CDR3 covers 13 residues. CDR3 sequence: CASSMKRDTEAFF. The CDR3, as DNA: TGTGCCAGCAGCATGAAAAGGGACACTGAAGCTTTCTTT.

This clone was recorded only once. This chain joins TRBV25-1 and TRBJ2-2; D unresolved. The CDR3 loop spans 12 amino acids. Trimming pared 3 bases from V and 13 bases from J, leaving 12 bases between. Germline V CDR1 and CDR2: MGHDK, SYGVNS. The DNA for the CDR3 is TGTGCCAGCAGTGACCCCCCGGGTGGGCTGTTTTTT. It specifies CASSDPPGGLFF.

The chain couples TRBV27 to TRBJ2-5; D call uncertain. Germline V CDR1 and CDR2: MNHEY, SMNVEV (reference sequence). Trimming shortened V by 6 bases and J by 3 bases, and 11 bases separated the two germline ends. CDR3 length: 13 amino acids. CDR3: CASSRKAEETQYF. CDR3 in DNA: TGTGCCAGCAGCCGGAAGGCTGAAGAGACCCAGTACTTC.

This clone appeared once. The chain combines TRBV4-3 with TRBJ2-7; 8 bases line up with TRBD1. The CDR3 runs 13 residues. In germline, CDR1 is LGHNA, CDR2 YSLEER. V was clipped by 4 bases and J by 5 bases; unmatched bases: 4. CDR3 sequence reads: CASSPLTGDEQYF. Written as DNA, the CDR3 is TGCGCCAGCAGCCCCCTGACAGGGGACGAGCAGTACTTC.

This chain joins TRBV6-5 and TRBJ1-2; 7 bases fit TRBD1. V gave up 4 bases and J gave up 4 bases; unmatched junction bases: 3. The CDR3 has 13 amino acids. CDR1 and CDR2 from the germline V gene are MNHEY and SVGAGI. The CDR3 nucleotides are TGTGCCAGCAGTTTACAGGGGACCTATGGCTACACCTTC. This gives the protein CASSLQGTYGYTF.

The genes are TRBV14 and TRBJ2-7, with 7 bases aligning to TRBD2. The V and J ends lost 4 bases and 2 bases, in that order; junction bases with no gene match: 8. Germline V CDR1 and CDR2: SGHDN, FVKESK. The CDR3 extends over 15 amino acids. Here the CDR3 reads CASSRTRAGAYEQYF. The CDR3 nucleotides are TGTGCCAGCAGCCGTACGAGGGCGGGGGCCTACGAGCAGTACTTC.

The chain uses TRBV6-6 and TRBJ2-7; 9 nucleotides agree with TRBD1. V was clipped by 6 bases and J by 2 bases; unmatched bases: 5. CDR3 length equals 14 residues. Germline V lookup: CDR1 MNHNY, CDR2 SVGAGI (reference sequence). The CDR3 loop reads CASRLQGATYEQYF. The CDR3 bases are TGTGCCAGCAGGCTACAGGGGGCAACCTACGAGCAGTACTTC.

J is TRBJ1-1 and V is TRBV29-1; D perhaps matches TRBD1 (5 bases). The germline gives CDR1 SQVTM, CDR2 ANQGSEA. This CDR3 has 13 amino acids. The ends were cut back, 5 bases at V and 2 bases at J, with 12 bases in the middle. The CDR3 loop is CSVRPRVNTEAFF. As DNA, the CDR3 is TGCAGCGTTCGTCCCAGGGTTAACACTGAAGCTTTCTTT.

The rearrangement joins TRBV27 to TRBJ1-2; maybe TRBD1 (5 bases). The germline V gene has CDR1 MNHEY and CDR2 SMNVEV (reference sequence). The V gene lost 2 bases and the J gene lost 0 bases, with 10 bases spanning the gap. The CDR3 sequence is 15 residues long. The CDR3 loop is CASSLKLDTNYGYTF. The CDR3 region has the DNA TGTGCCAGCAGTTTAAAACTGGACACTAACTATGGCTACACCTTC.

The chain links TRBV9 to TRBJ2-7, with D possibly matching TRBD2 (6 bases). This CDR3 comprises 14 residues. From germline, CDR1 is SGDLS and CDR2 YYNGEE. Trimming shortened V by 0 bases and J by 0 bases, and 7 bases separated the two germline ends. As DNA, the CDR3 is TGTGCCAGCAGCGTAGGCGGGGACTCCTACGAGCAGTACTTC. Translating gives CASSVGGDSYEQYF.

This chain connects TRBV6-5 to TRBJ1-1; D gene ambiguous. The V gene lost 10 bases and the J gene lost 1 base, with 4 bases spanning the gap. CDR1 is MNHEY and CDR2 is SVGAGI in the germline V gene. The CDR3 extends over 10 amino acids. CDR3 residues: CATSNTEAFF. CDR3 coding DNA: TGTGCCACCTCGAACACTGAAGCTTTCTTT.